The rows below give T cell receptor beta chains drawn from one sample of a study of Ad26.COV2.S vaccination and SARS-CoV-2 variants. Profiled with immunoSEQ multiplex PCR; TCRdb holds only in-frame clones, not every one. The sample carries 300,000 to 500,000 clones, approximately 86% recorded once. The input for sequencing was peripheral blood, taken in a trial of Ad26.COV2.S vaccine versus placebo. These receptors came from a person aged 18-60 years who received the Ad26.COV2.S COVID-19 vaccine or a placebo. CDR3s include the opening cysteine and the closing phenylalanine or tryptophan. D genes are given only for firm matches. Rows give clone size only sometimes, using once, few, many, or a class for an expanded clone.

CDR3nt	CDR3aa	d_gene	v_gene	j_gene	abundance
TGCGCCAGCAGTCAATCTATACAAAGGACGGTAAGCTCCTACGAGCAGTACTTC	CASSQSIQRTVSSYEQYF	-	TRBV23-1	TRBJ2-7	-
TGTGCCAGCAGGCTTTCGACGGGGTCTCAAGAGACCCAGTACTTC	CASRLSTGSQETQYF	-	TRBV7-9	TRBJ2-5	-
TGTGCCAGCAGGGCTGTCGGGTCCTATAATTCACCCCTCCACTTT	CASRAVGSYNSPLHF	-	TRBV2	TRBJ1-6	-
TGTGCCAGCAGCCAAGGTCGCGGGTACTCCTACAATGAGCAGTTCTTC	CASSQGRGYSYNEQFF	-	TRBV3-1/TRBV3-2	TRBJ2-1	-
TGTGCCAGCAGCCAGCAGGGCGGGGAGCTGTTTTTT	CASSQQGGELFF	-	TRBV6-5	TRBJ2-2	-
TGCGCCAGCAGCCCGGACAGGGCCTCCTACAATGAGCAGTTCTTC	CASSPDRASYNEQFF	TRBD1	TRBV5-1	TRBJ2-1	-
TGCGCCAGCAGCCAACCCGCATCGCTCGGGAGGACCACTGAAGCTTTCTTT	CASSQPASLGRTTEAFF	-	TRBV4-1	TRBJ1-1	-
TGTGCCAGCAGCTTTGCAGGGAGCTATGGCTACACCTTC	CASSFAGSYGYTF	-	TRBV7-9	TRBJ1-2	few
TGCGCCAGCAGCCAAGATCTCGGACAGACCTACGAGCAGTACTTC	CASSQDLGQTYEQYF	-	TRBV4-1	TRBJ2-7	-
TGTGCCAGCAGTACCCGGACTAGCTTTACAGATACGCAGTATTTT	CASSTRTSFTDTQYF	TRBD2	TRBV27	TRBJ2-3	once
TGTGCCAGCAGCTTGGGCGGTGGAAGGAACACTGAAGCTTTCTTT	CASSLGGGRNTEAFF	-	TRBV5-5	TRBJ1-1	-
TGTGCCAGCAGGGCTGGGACTAGCGGGGGGGTGACCCAGTACTTC	CASRAGTSGGVTQYF	TRBD2	TRBV2	TRBJ2-5	-
TGCGCCAGCAGCCAAGGACAGGGGATATCTAACTATGGCTACACCTTC	CASSQGQGISNYGYTF	TRBD1	TRBV4-1	TRBJ1-2	-
TGTGCCAGCAGCCATTTGAAGGCTCGACAGAACTATGGCTACACCTTC	CASSHLKARQNYGYTF	-	TRBV4-2	TRBJ1-2	once
TGTGCCAGCAGTGAATCGGGCAGTCACTACGAGCAGTACTTC	CASSESGSHYEQYF	-	TRBV25-1	TRBJ2-7	-
TGTGCCAGCAGTGAAGTTGGGGGAACTAATGAAAAACTGTTTTTT	CASSEVGGTNEKLFF	-	TRBV6-1	TRBJ1-4	-
TGTGCCAGCAGCAGCGGACAGGGCTGGGAGACCCAGTACTTC	CASSSGQGWETQYF	TRBD1	TRBV5-5	TRBJ2-5	-
TGTGCCAGCAACAGGGCTGAGGTGGATACGCAGTATTTT	CASNRAEVDTQYF	-	TRBV6-5	TRBJ2-3	-
TGTGCCAGCAGTTTGACAGCCTTAGCGGGGGGGCCCCAAGAGACCCAGTACTTC	CASSLTALAGGPQETQYF	TRBD2	TRBV27	TRBJ2-5	-
TGCGCCAGCCCCCTCGAGCAGTACTTC	CASPLEQYF	-	TRBV10-2	TRBJ2-7	-
TGTGCCAGCAGCTTAGTCTCCGTTCAGGAGACCCAGTACTTC	CASSLVSVQETQYF	-	TRBV7-2	TRBJ2-5	-
TGTGCCAGCTCACCTCAGGGGCAAGAGACCCAGTACTTC	CASSPQGQETQYF	-	TRBV18	TRBJ2-5	-
TGTGCCAGCAGCTTGGCTGGCCTCGGGGAGGAAAAACTGTTTTTT	CASSLAGLGEEKLFF	-	TRBV5-5	TRBJ1-4	-
TGTGCCAGTAGTATAAAGAATTTCTCTGGAAACACCATATATTTT	CASSIKNFSGNTIYF	-	TRBV19	TRBJ1-3	-
TGTGCCAGCAGAGACACCGCCCCAGGCAATCAGCCCCAGCATTTT	CASRDTAPGNQPQHF	-	TRBV2	TRBJ1-5	-
TGTGCCAGCTCACCAGGTTTAAATGATGAGCAGTTCTTC	CASSPGLNDEQFF	-	TRBV18	TRBJ2-1	-
TGTGCCAGCAGCAGGGGACAGGCCTATGGCTACACCTTC	CASSRGQAYGYTF	TRBD1	TRBV6-5	TRBJ1-2	-
TGTGCCAGCAGCTTAGGAGTAGGAGGAACTGGGGCCAACGTCCTGACTTTC	CASSLGVGGTGANVLTF	-	TRBV7-2	TRBJ2-6	-
TGTGCCAGCAGCAAAAAGGGCGCCGCGCGGGGACCCTACAATGAGCAGTTCTTC	CASSKKGAARGPYNEQFF	-	TRBV21-1	TRBJ2-1	-
TGCGCCAGCAGCCAATTACTCCGAAACTATGGCTACACCTTC	CASSQLLRNYGYTF	-	TRBV4-3	TRBJ1-2	-
TGTGCCAGCAGTTTGGGCCTCGAGCGTCAGCCCCAGCATTTT	CASSLGLERQPQHF	-	TRBV6-5	TRBJ1-5	-